This record concerns one TCR beta chain sequence. This clone has only one observation. The antigen it binds to is not known. Base-call qualities are not available, and no considerably larger clone is one nucleotide away. The data were taken from a study of blood T cell repertoires in COVID-19 (dated by TCRdb to the early 2020s). With respect to the entire study: Samples covering the acute and convalescent phases of COVID-19 were provided by collaborators in the United States, Italy and Spain. The dataset comprised deeply sampled blood TCRbeta repertoires from subjects exposed to, actively infected with, or recovered from COVID-19. Samples were obtained from the ongoing ImmuneRACE study (first 160 participants) and from over 1,000 subjects provided by 6 global collaborators. The prospective study material was composed of cDNA or gDNA derived from T cells, B-cell-depleted T cells, or PBMCs. The sample metadata nearly always contained a de-identified subject ID, COVID-19 status, age in years and sex. Where HLA class I and class II types were available, the types were taken from metadata supplied by the sample provider, not from assay-based typing. The repertoires were released in a freely available public database intended as a resource for research on the immune response to SARS-CoV-2.

Beyond this particular receptor, the publication reports: How much clinical and demographic metadata was included differed by source and by participant, and the metadata was provided uncurated.

In the prospective study, participants were about 18 to 95 years old, resided in approximately 25 geographic areas of the United States, and were enrolled through a virtual design. To assign participants to cohorts, the prospective study relied on clinical history that participants themselves reported in a screening survey and a study questionnaire. For ImmuneRACE Cohort 3, a participant was defined as recovered based on two consecutive negative NP/OP PCR tests, clearance by a healthcare professional, or resolution of symptoms. Each participant in the prospective study had whole blood, serum and a nasopharyngeal or oropharyngeal swab collected by mobile phlebotomists. Participants in the prospective study had the option to provide additional blood draws and questionnaires over a roughly 2-month period. Before DNA extraction, prospective study blood samples were shipped either frozen or at room temperature.

The germline V gene (reference sequence) yields MNHEY for CDR1 and SMNVEV for CDR2. The CDR3 numbers 13 residues from cysteine through phenylalanine. Left in the record is the CDR3 DNA by itself, 39 bases read in frame from the first base. After removal of 7 bases from V and 5 bases from J, the junction retains 5 bases not matched to a gene. TCRbeta CDR3 regions were amplified from genomic DNA using the immunoSEQ Assay, a bias-controlled multiplex PCR. In the source study's methods: Within the assay, amplification of reference gene primers was used to estimate how many nucleated cells each sample contained. To quantify the absolute abundance of each unique TCRbeta CDR3 rearrangement, sequence reads were collapsed and filtered. For each sample, productive Simpson clonality was calculated by taking the square root of Simpson's diversity index across productive rearrangements. Drawn from immuneACCESS, this table holds only the in-frame rearrangements with V and J called that TCRdb kept. Clones are partly lost; checked studies trace under half to an unresolved V gene and leave the rest unexplained. V, J and clone size were drawn from that table, and D and trimming were deduced from the DNA. The sample yields fewer than 300,000 clones; 75% to 95% were counted once. The ten largest clones represent approximately 1.2% of the sample.

Recombination connected TRBV27 to TRBJ2-1; 7 central bases correspond to TRBD2. Sequencing was performed on PBMCs or T cells enriched from blood (not recorded which). This sequence originates from a woman aged 25 to 39 who had recovered from COVID-19. CDR3 reads: CASTWGGNNEQFF. At the DNA level, the sequence is TGTGCCAGCACTTGGGGGGGAAACAATGAGCAGTTCTTC.